This T cell receptor beta chain was observed in a study of cytomegalovirus exposure and HLA in healthy donors. About the research overall: The 130 or so validation repertoires, a later analysis reported, used the same platform as the 700 or so repertoires from the first cohort.

TCRdb's table, derived via immunoSEQ multiplex PCR, lists solely in-frame clones and lacks some. The table records about 160,000 clones, roughly nine tenths of them present only once. The sample holds one count of this clone. Its antigen is undetermined. Study-wide points: The TCR clusters that emerged in the first cohort tended, a later analysis found, to co-occur in the 120 or so validation repertoires. Despite most TCR sequences being rare, some public TCRs occurred in many donors.

While the first cohort had 650 to 850 subjects, the donors belonged to the separate validation cohort of 100 to 150 subjects. V lost 5 bases and J 0 bases, leaving 9 bases between the germline ends. Germline lookup yields CDR1 SGHTA and CDR2 FQGTGA. The CDR3 totals 14 residues. This chain links TRBV7-3 with TRBJ2-3; D gene ambiguous. The receptor's source is a young woman in good health and CMV-seropositive. The sequenced material came from PBMCs. Here the CDR3 reads CASSPYSSTDTQYF. The DNA of the CDR3 is TGTGCCAGCAGCCCCTACTCTAGCACAGATACGCAGTATTTT.